This paragraph covers one T cell receptor (beta chain) sequence. The antigen it binds to is not known. Base qualities were left out, and no much larger clone turns up one base away. This entry comes from a study of cytomegalovirus exposure and HLA in healthy donors (dated by TCRdb to the late 2010s). Notes on the research overall: In an earlier analysis of 550 to 750 of the donors, 276 Gb of sequence data and 90 million to 120 million unique TCR beta sequences from about 180 million T cells were reported. Roughly 300 gigabases of sequencing data and approximately 85 million unique TCR sequences were included in an early release covering roughly 700 HLA-typed donors. Of the 398 genotyped donors, over 80% were placed in the genetic ancestry cluster associated with self-reported Caucasian donors. The aim of the study was to test whether cataloging public T cell receptors could identify signatures of past pathogen exposure. The study profiled the T cell repertoires of about 720 subjects by immunosequencing and related them to cytomegalovirus serostatus. In addition to the first cohort of approximately 670 subjects, a separate validation cohort of around 110 different subjects was used. To predict cytomegalovirus infection status, the study combined high-throughput TCR immunosequencing, statistical association of individual TCRs with disease status, and machine learning. To study patterns of TCR occurrence, a later analysis re-analyzed previously published TCR beta repertoires from just over 650 donors and added high-resolution HLA genotyping. Rather than using new phenotypic data, the later analysis identified candidate immune exposures from TCR beta sequences and from how often those sequences occurred across donors. In an earlier analysis of 500 to 650 of the donors, high-throughput TCR beta sequencing was used to judge whether each TCR beta V gene segment behaved as functional or pseudogenic. Donor age, sex, ethnicity and CMV serostatus were collected together with the repertoire data. A later genetic analysis took genome-wide SNP genotypes for about 55% of the roughly 670 donors and used that subset as a discovery cohort. All discovery cohort repertoires had been generated using a single sequencing platform. HLA typing included class I and class II loci at four-digit resolution. Typing coverage varied by locus: roughly 629-640 donors for A, B, C, DRB1 and DQB1; 522 for DQA1; 600 to 610 for DPA1; roughly 450 for DPB1. Because of strong linkage in the cohort, roughly five DR-DQ haplotypes were treated as single units for association and clustering. On average, about 240,000 unique TCR beta nucleotide sequences were sequenced per donor among 398 genotyped donors of the cohort, with roughly 18% of those sequences being non-productive. What the study reported, not specific to this receptor: Most TCR sequences were observed very rarely across donors, whereas some public TCRs were present in many individuals. Because HLA typing was missing for some donors at each locus, association tests included only the typed subset. The sequencing pipeline was judged likely to have produced a cluster of highly shared sequence variants as a technical artifact. The classifier was reported to diagnose cytomegalovirus status with high specificity and sensitivity in both the original cohort and the validation cohort. A total of 150 to 200 TCR beta chains were listed by the study as associated with cytomegalovirus. The earlier analysis of about 600 of the donors excluded 15 to 20 rarely observed V segments, including chromosome 9 orphons, because counts were too low. A later analysis found that HLA-associated TCR beta chains were more clonally expanded and had lower generation probabilities than equally common non-associated chains. A later analysis reported that several top co-occurrence clusters appeared linked to parvovirus B19, influenza, CMV and Epstein-Barr virus. It was suggested by the authors that the approach could potentially be generalized to other disease states and immunological phenotypes. Presence/absence analyses assumed roughly uniform sequencing depth across donors, an assumption that may not hold. A later genetic analysis associated a missense DCLRE1C variant with V-gene and J-gene trimming of TCR beta chains, and an independent cohort replicated the association. Because the 87-base-pair reads could not distinguish some IMGT-functional V segments, including TRBV6-2 and TRBV6-3, those segments were excluded. A later analysis found that TCR association rates varied across HLA loci, with DRB1 alleles showing the most associated TCRs and HLA-C alleles the fewest. In this cohort, only TCR beta chains were sequenced, and detectable features were limited by the absence of alpha or paired-chain data. In a later analysis, 15,000 to 20,000 TCR beta sequences were associated with specific HLA alleles at a false discovery rate of 0.05. Three of the identified cytomegalovirus-associated TCR beta chains were confirmed in vitro to be specific for cytomegalovirus antigens. A further reported finding was that TCR beta sequences accurately predicted the HLA-A and HLA-B alleles for most subjects in the first cohort. According to a later analysis, most CMV-associated TCR beta chains appeared to be HLA-restricted, and the HLA associations seemed to be driven largely by CMV exposure. In a later genetic analysis, fewer N-insertions in productive TCRs were reported among donors in an Asian-associated ancestry cluster than the approximately 630-donor mean. Correlated functional status among segregating V segments might reflect linkage disequilibrium, but an unknown experimental factor could not be ruled out. An earlier analysis of some 590 of the donors showed that most TCR beta V segments appeared in productive rearrangements either about 90% or about 30% of the time, which broadly matched IMGT annotations. When HLA alleles, especially DR and DQ, strongly co-occurred, attributing TCR associations to individual alleles was difficult. CMV serostatus was the only immune exposure information available for the cohort.

Library preparation employed the immunoSEQ multiplex PCR assay. A mixture of 60 forward primers for TCR Vbeta segments and 13 reverse primers for TCR Jbeta segments was used in the multiplex PCR. A multiplex PCR assay on genomic DNA amplified the CDR3 region of rearranged TCR beta genes. The amplified TCR beta libraries were sequenced on the Illumina HiSeq System as 87-base-pair reads. The authors' pipeline ran thus. Across the roughly 600 repertoires, a later analysis counted approximately 83 million unique TCR beta chains, roughly 11 million of which were shared by at least two donors. To remove PCR and sequencing errors, raw reads were error-corrected and collapsed into unique sequences using a nearest-neighbor algorithm that merged closely related sequences. V, D and J gene segments were assigned by aligning CDR3 sequences to IMGT reference sequences. Each retained sequence needed at least a six-nucleotide match to both a V gene segment and a J gene segment. Rearrangements were called productive when the CDR3 lacked stop codons and stayed in frame with V and J; all others were non-productive. Following IMGT convention, CDR3 was defined as the stretch from the second conserved V-encoded cysteine up to the conserved J-encoded phenylalanine. In an earlier analysis of approximately 590 of the donors, sequences lacking an unambiguous match to a single V gene segment were excluded. An earlier analysis of 450 to 650 of the donors called V segments functional above 56.7% productive rearrangements and segregating when the between-donor standard deviation exceeded 5%. A statistical classification framework was developed to diagnose cytomegalovirus status using the catalog of TCR beta chain sequences. V and J gene assignment, in a later analysis, came from comparing TCR nucleotide sequences with IMGT/GENE-DB human TR gene sequences. A later analysis assigned CDR3 sequences and most-parsimonious VDJ recombination scenarios with the TCRdist pipeline. In a later analysis, every TCR beta chain was defined by the combination of its CDR3 amino acid sequence and its V-gene family, and reads without a unique V-gene family were dropped. As a way to deal with suspected cross-contamination and a sequencing artifact, a later analysis dropped roughly 600 nucleotide sequences that were highly shared and had low generation probability. In a later analysis, a clonal expansion index was calculated for each public chain from normalized within-repertoire ranks of inferred template counts. In a later analysis, generation probabilities were computed with a VDJ recombination model fitted to out-of-frame rearrangements, and the resulting probabilities were checked against IGoR. In a later analysis, TCR-TCR, TCR-HLA and TCR-CMV co-occurrence was scored with hypergeometric tests, and a repertoire-size bias correction was applied to TCR pairs. A later analysis estimated false discovery rates by permuting HLA or CMV assignments 20 times. In a later analysis, co-occurring TCRs were grouped using DBSCAN, with TCRdist sequence similarity added in when clustering inside HLA-allele-positive subsets. For co-occurrence clustering, repertoires with fewer than 30,000 or more than 120,000 public chains were excluded, along with a handful of repertoires with anomalous nucleotide sharing. TCRdb holds this immuneACCESS table with in-frame rearrangements only. Some clones are missing; in checked studies, unresolved V genes explain under half, and the rest has no known cause. That table gives V, J and clone size, and the DNA gave D and trimming. Here the sample has about 190,000 clones; 77% occur a single time. The ten biggest clones cover 2% to 2.5% of the sample.

The CDR3 has 13 amino acids, counting the end cysteine and phenylalanine. Only the CDR3 region is kept as DNA, spanning 39 bases read in frame from base 1. Deletion took 5 bases off V and 4 bases off J, with a span of 9 bases between the germline ends. The germline V gene provides CDR1 SGHRS and CDR2 YFSETQ. In total, 666 healthy bone marrow donors made up the cohort. All cohort members were sampled while nominally healthy, although unrecorded immune exposures were likely present. The donor tested CMV seropositive, placing the donor among the 289 seropositive members of the cohort. A peripheral blood sample was provided by each donor, and peripheral blood mononuclear cells were used for TCR beta sequencing. The Qiagen DNeasy Blood Extraction Kit was used to extract genomic DNA from the blood cell samples.

The sequence was collected from a woman aged 25 to 39 in good health and CMV-seropositive. Sequencing used PBMCs. In this chain, TRBV5-1 is recombined with TRBJ1-4, with TRBD1 tentatively as D gene (5 bases match). The CDR3 reads CASSAGFNEKLFF. The DNA sequence is as follows: TGCGCCAGCAGTGCAGGGTTTAATGAAAAACTGTTTTTT.